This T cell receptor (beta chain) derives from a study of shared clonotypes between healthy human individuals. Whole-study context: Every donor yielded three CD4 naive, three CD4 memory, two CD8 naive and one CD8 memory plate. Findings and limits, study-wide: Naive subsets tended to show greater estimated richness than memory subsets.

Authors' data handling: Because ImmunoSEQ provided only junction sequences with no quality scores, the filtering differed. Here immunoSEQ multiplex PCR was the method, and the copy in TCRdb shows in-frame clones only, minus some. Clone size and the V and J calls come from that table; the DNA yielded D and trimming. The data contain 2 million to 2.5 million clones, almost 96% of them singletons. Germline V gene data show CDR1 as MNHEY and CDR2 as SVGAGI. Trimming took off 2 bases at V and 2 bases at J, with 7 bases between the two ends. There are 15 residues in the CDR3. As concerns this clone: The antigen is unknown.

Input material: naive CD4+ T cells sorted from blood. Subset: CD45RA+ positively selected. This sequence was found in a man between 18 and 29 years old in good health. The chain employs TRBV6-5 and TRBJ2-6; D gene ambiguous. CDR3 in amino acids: CASSYEAPGANVLTF. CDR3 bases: TGTGCCAGCAGTTACGAGGCCCCTGGGGCCAACGTCCTGACTTTC.